Detailed here is one T cell receptor beta chain. Germline CDR1 and CDR2: LNHDA and SQIVND (reference sequence). The CDR3 contains 17 residues. J was trimmed by 0 bases and V by 5 bases; bases with no gene match: 8. This record comes from a study of blood T cell repertoires in COVID-19. The data were produced by immunoSEQ multiplex PCR, yet TCRdb's version contains in-frame clones alone and is incomplete. The data hold around 140,000 clones, with around 88% observed a single time. The sequence came from a man between 45 and 60 years old with active or convalescent COVID-19. The rearrangement links TRBV19 to TRBJ1-3; 9 bases match TRBD1. The sequencing input was peripheral blood. CDR3 DNA: TGTGCCAGTAGTGTTCCGGGACAGGGAATCTCTGGAAACACCATATATTTT. Translating gives CASSVPGQGISGNTIYF.